The clone carrying this T cell receptor beta chain has only one observation. Antigen: not known. A minimum of one pre-ART and two post-ART PBMC samples existed for each donor. The sample comes from a study of long-term antiretroviral therapy in people with HIV. Notes on the study in general: Sampling of blood ran from about 2004 to 2018, and older ART regimens were possibly in use.

Runs used v3.0 of the immunoSEQ assay and were done at survey level. Samples were sequenced targeting roughly 35,000-50,000 T-cell genomes each. Here immunoSEQ multiplex PCR was the method, and the copy in TCRdb shows in-frame clones only, minus some. The sample lists some 18,000 clones; roughly 80% were seen once. This CDR3 has 15 amino acids. Trimming took off 2 bases at V and 0 bases at J, with 8 bases between the two ends. Germline CDR1 is KGHSH and CDR2 is LQKENI. The chain recombines TRBV18 with TRBJ1-5, with D possibly being TRBD1 (6 bases). The sequenced sample was unsorted PBMCs, obtained 0.6 years after starting antiretroviral therapy. The sequence derives from a woman between 18 and 29 years old with HIV. CDR3 coding DNA: TGTGCCAGCTCACCAGAACAGGGTAGCAATCAGCCCCAGCATTTT. Protein: CASSPEQGSNQPQHF.